A single sample gave rise to the 24 T cell receptor beta chains below, sequenced in a study of beta chain features in type 1 diabetes (dated by TCRdb to the late 2010s). Libraries were prepared through the immunoSEQ multiplex PCR assay. The entire isolated RNA was reverse transcribed using the High Capacity cDNA Reverse Transcription Kit, and thus expressed TCRB transcripts were sequenced. Drawn from immuneACCESS, this table holds only the in-frame rearrangements with V and J called that TCRdb kept. Clones are partly lost; checked studies trace under half to an unresolved V gene and leave the rest unexplained. The sample table holds more than 300,000 clones, of which over 9.5% were seen once. The ten largest clones add up to 0.015% to 0.02% of the sample. The sample taken for sequencing was naive CD4+ T cells from blood. The cell subset or site tag for this specimen amounts to: true naive CD4+ T cells. The receptors here all came from a man aged 18 to 29 in good health.

This chain joins TRBV6-4 and TRBJ2-3, with D uncertain. Trimming cost V 1 base and J 4 bases, with 9 bases left between them. CDR1 is MRHNA, CDR2 SNTAGT, per germline. This CDR3 spans 14 amino acids. This CDR3 is CASSDYGSADTQYF. CDR3 in DNA: TGTGCCAGCAGTGACTACGGCAGCGCAGATACGCAGTATTTT.

The rearrangement links TRBV15 to TRBJ1-1; 10 bases agree with TRBD1. The ends lost 6 bases at V and 7 bases at J; junction bases unmatched: 8. The CDR3 covers 14 residues. Germline V gene data show CDR1 as LNHNV and CDR2 as YYDKDF (reference sequence). CDR3 sequence: CATRRTGGVDEAFF. CDR3 DNA sequence: TGTGCCACCAGGCGGACAGGGGGGGTGGATGAAGCTTTCTTT.

The CDR3 spells CASSPSGGNYGYTF. The DNA for the CDR3 is TGTGCCAGCTCACCAAGTGGGGGGAACTATGGCTACACCTTC. The rearrangement uses TRBV18 and TRBJ1-2, with a weak D call TRBD1 (5 bases). The V end was cut by 2 bases, the J end by 2 bases, with 9 bases between. Germline V lookup: CDR1 KGHSH, CDR2 LQKENI. The CDR3 totals 14 residues.

This clone occurred a few times. The chain links TRBV6-5 to TRBJ1-1, with D possibly being TRBD1 (6 bases). Deletions cut 5 bases from V and 4 bases from J, with 14 bases between. The CDR3 has 14 residues. Per the germline V gene, CDR1 is MNHEY and CDR2 is SVGAGI. The CDR3 protein is CASSTQGRSTEAFF. In DNA, the CDR3 is TGTGCCAGCAGTACCCAGGGGAGATCCACTGAAGCTTTCTTT.

The chain is built from TRBV10-3 and TRBJ1-1; TRBD1 aligns across 7 bases. This CDR3 is 14 amino acids long. Germline CDR1 is ENHRY and CDR2 is SYGVKD. The junction had 3 bases not matched to a gene; V was cut back by 4 bases and J by 1 base. In DNA form, the CDR3 reads TGTGCCATCAGTGGGTCAGGGGGGAACACTGAAGCTTTCTTT. Translation: CAISGSGGNTEAFF.

This clone came up a few times. The V gene is TRBV7-3, the J gene TRBJ2-3; 7 bases agree with TRBD2. CDR3 length equals 14 residues. The ends lost 6 bases at V and 2 bases at J; junction bases unmatched: 5. Germline values: CDR1 SGHTA, CDR2 FQGTGA. CDR3 bases: TGTGCCAGCAGTCGGCGGGGGTACACAGATACGCAGTATTTT. Its translation: CASSRRGYTDTQYF.

The chain carries TRBV7-2 and TRBJ1-1; D may be TRBD1 (6 bases). Germline CDR1 SGHTA, CDR2 FQGNSA. This CDR3 spans 16 amino acids. V lost 2 bases and J lost 5, with 18 bases in between. The DNA of the CDR3 is TGTGCCAGCAGCTTAAATGCGGGGGCAACGGGGACTGAAGCTTTCTTT. Translating it yields CASSLNAGATGTEAFF.

This clone was counted at least ten times. The rearrangement joins TRBV30 to TRBJ2-4, with no clear D. Germline V lookup: CDR1 GTSNPN, CDR2 SVGIG (reference sequence). The CDR3 has 15 amino acids. The V and J ends lost 0 bases and 0 bases respectively, with 9 bases between them. The CDR3 spells CAWSVATPAKNIQYF. Here the CDR3 DNA reads TGTGCCTGGAGTGTCGCAACTCCAGCCAAAAACATTCAGTACTTC. The whole variable domain, filled in from reference TRBV30 and TRBJ2-4, reads SQTIHQWPATLVQPVGSPLSLECTVEGTSNPNLYWYRQAAGRGLQLLFYSVGIGQISSEVPQNLSASRPQDRQFILSSKKLLLSDSGFYLCAWSVATPAKNIQYFGAGTRLSVL.

Here the CDR3 DNA reads TGTGCCAGCAGTTTAGTTACGAGCTCCTACAATGAGCAGTTCTTC. Its protein product is CASSLVTSSYNEQFF. The J gene is TRBJ2-1, the V gene TRBV28; D is ambiguous. This CDR3 has 15 residues. In germline, CDR1 is MDHEN, CDR2 SYDVKM. The V end was cut by 2 bases, the J end by 0 bases, with 8 bases between.

This clone was observed once. Other DNA sequences within the sample encode an identical CDR3. The V and J genes are TRBV28 and TRBJ1-2, with D perhaps matching TRBD1 (5 bases). The CDR3 totals 12 residues. The germline V gene encodes CDR1 MDHEN and CDR2 SYDVKM. V was trimmed by 2 bases and J by 5 bases, leaving 6 bases between them. CDR3 DNA: TGTGCCAGCAGTTTAGGGGGGTATGGCTACACCTTC. Encoded protein: CASSLGGYGYTF.

In nucleotides, the CDR3 is TGTGCCAGCAGCTTAGGAGGCCGAGTCTATGGCTACACCTTC. Protein: CASSLGGRVYGYTF. V usage is TRBV7-2 and J usage is TRBJ1-2, with D uncertain. This CDR3 spans 14 amino acids. Germline CDR1 reads SGHTA; CDR2 reads FQGNSA. V was shortened by 1 base and J by 4 bases, with 10 bases between the two germline ends.

This clone was counted a few times. The J gene is TRBJ2-1, the V gene TRBV9, with D perhaps matching TRBD2 (6 bases). V lost 4 bases and J 9 bases, leaving 11 bases between the germline ends. Germline CDR1 reads SGDLS; CDR2 reads YYNGEE. This CDR3 comprises 12 residues. In nucleotides, the CDR3 is TGTGCCAGCAGCCCTACTAGCTTTGAGCAGTTCTTC. Its translation: CASSPTSFEQFF.

Comments on this clone: At one end, the junction sequence differs from germline, possibly due to a read error. This chain links TRBV7-8 with TRBJ2-3; 7 bases line up with TRBD2. The germline V gene has CDR1 SGHVS and CDR2 FQNEAQ. The CDR3 runs to 14 residues. The DNA for the CDR3 is TGTGCCAGCAGCTTGGGACTAAGCAGAGATACGCAGTATTTT. This translates into CASSLGLSRDTQYF.

The chain employs TRBV7-9 and TRBJ2-3, with a tentative D call TRBD1 (5 bases). Germline lookup yields CDR1 SEHNR and CDR2 FQNEAQ (reference sequence). The ends were cut back, 3 bases at V and 4 bases at J, with 20 bases in the middle. The CDR3 loop spans 17 amino acids. The CDR3 DNA reads TGTGCCAGCAGCTTCCCTTCCACCTTGACAGCCCCAGATACGCAGTATTTT. Translating it yields CASSFPSTLTAPDTQYF.

The chain recombines TRBV29-1 with TRBJ2-1; weak D call: TRBD1 (7 bases). Germline lookup yields CDR1 SQVTM and CDR2 ANQGSEA. The CDR3 has 14 amino acids. V was pared by 2 bases and J by 9 bases, with 17 bases between. CDR3 residues: CSVERGGQGGEQFF. As DNA, the CDR3 is TGCAGCGTTGAAAGAGGGGGCCAGGGAGGTGAGCAGTTCTTC.

This clone has more than one count but fewer than ten. V usage is TRBV19 and J usage is TRBJ2-7, with a tentative D call TRBD2 (6 bases). The ends were cut back, 4 bases at V and 3 bases at J, with 16 bases in the middle. Germline CDR1 and CDR2: LNHDA and SQIVND (reference sequence). The CDR3 spans 15 residues. CDR3 loop: CASSTSPGLLYEQYF. CDR3 DNA: TGTGCCAGTAGTACGTCCCCCGGACTACTCTACGAGCAGTACTTC.

CDR3 DNA: TGTGCCAGCAGCCCTTACAATGAGCAGTTCTTC. Protein sequence: CASSPYNEQFF. V gene TRBV7-2 combines with J gene TRBJ2-1; no definite D call. The CDR3 runs to 11 residues. V was shortened by 5 bases and J by 4 bases, with 3 bases between the two germline ends. Germline lookup yields CDR1 SGHTA and CDR2 FQGNSA.

The J gene is TRBJ1-5, the V gene TRBV4-1, with D perhaps TRBD1 (6 bases). Germline V gene data show CDR1 as MGHRA and CDR2 as YSYEKL. V was clipped by 5 bases and J by 6 bases, with 20 bases between them. This CDR3 is built from 16 residues. The CDR3 protein is CASSSIRGAGSQPQHF. The CDR3 DNA reads as TGCGCCAGCAGCTCAATCCGGGGGGCAGGTAGTCAGCCCCAGCATTTT.

This clone has only a few counts. The chain couples TRBV6-5 to TRBJ2-1, with 9 bases identical to TRBD2. The ends lost 5 bases at V and 8 bases at J; junction bases unmatched: 10. Germline V gene lookup returns CDR1 MNHEY and CDR2 SVGAGI. There are 15 residues in the CDR3. CDR3 bases: TGTGCCAGCAGTACCTCCGGGACTAGCATCGATGAGCAGTTCTTC. It codes for CASSTSGTSIDEQFF.

This clone has more than one count but fewer than ten. The rearrangement joins TRBV2 to TRBJ2-7; 8 nucleotides agree with TRBD1. Germline trimming cut 7 bases from V and 4 bases from J; bases unmatched to any gene: 6. Germline V lookup: CDR1 SNHLY, CDR2 FYNNEI. CDR3 size: 13 residues. Here the CDR3 reads CASIGQGKYEQYF. The CDR3 nucleotides read TGTGCCAGCATCGGACAGGGAAAATACGAGCAGTACTTC.

This clone turned up a few times. The rearrangement uses TRBV10-3 and TRBJ2-1; TRBD2 agrees at 11 bases. The CDR3 extends over 16 amino acids. In germline, CDR1 is ENHRY, CDR2 SYGVKD. J was trimmed by 5 bases and V by 6 bases; bases with no gene match: 9. The CDR3 bases are TGTGCCATCAGATCATCGGGACTAGCGGACAACAATGAGCAGTTCTTC. This sequence encodes CAIRSSGLADNNEQFF.

The table lists this clone with a few counts. This chain joins TRBV7-7 and TRBJ2-2; TRBD1 matches 10 bases. The CDR3 runs to 15 residues. After removal of 7 bases from V and 3 bases from J, the junction contained 5 bases not matched to a gene. The germline CDR1 and CDR2 sequences are SSHAT and FNYEAQ (reference sequence). In DNA form, the CDR3 reads TGTGCCAGCAAAACCGGGACAGGGGACACCGGGGAGCTGTTTTTT. Translated: CASKTGTGDTGELFF.

This clone was seen a handful of times. The V and J genes are TRBV6-5 and TRBJ1-1; 7 nucleotides line up with TRBD1. The trim removed 6 bases at V and 5 bases at J, leaving 12 bases unmatched. Germline V CDR1 and CDR2: MNHEY, SVGAGI. The CDR3 runs to 15 residues. Written as DNA, the CDR3 is TGTGCCAGCAGACCCACCGACAGGGCTCGAACTGAAGCTTTCTTT. This gives the protein CASRPTDRARTEAFF.

The sample holds a few counts of this clone. The J gene is TRBJ2-7, the V gene TRBV7-2, with a weak D call TRBD2 (7 bases). The length of the CDR3 is 12 residues. Germline loops: CDR1 SGHTA, CDR2 FQGNSA. With 5 bases removed from V and 6 bases from J, the gap between germline ends came to 11 bases. The CDR3 sequence: CASSGGATEQYF. The CDR3, as DNA: TGTGCCAGCAGCGGGGGGGCGACCGAGCAGTACTTC.